These T cell receptor beta chains were read from a single sample in a study of human T cells and chemical hapten exposure. A single record per CDR3 protein comes from TCRdb applying MiXCR to the RACE reads. Among 40,000 to 50,000 distinct CDR3 sequences listed, over 3.5% were seen once. The material sequenced was whole blood, taken in connection with sensitization to the hapten diphenylcyclopropenone (DPC). The origin of the receptors is a man over 45 with alopecia areata. Some clones in this sample may be carry-over from other donors' samples. Each CDR3 is given with its conserved first and last residue. D genes are given only for firm matches. The size field is filled for only some rows; it gives once, few, many or a size class.

D	V	J	size	DNA	CDR3
NA	TRBV24-1	TRBJ2-2	many	TGTGCCACCAGTGATTCGGCACAGCTTCTTACCGGGGAGCTGTTTTTT	CATSDSAQLLTGELFF
TRBD2	TRBV20-1	TRBJ2-7	many	TGCAGTGTTACCGGGACTAGCGGTTACGAGCAGTACTTC	CSVTGTSGYEQYF
TRBD1	TRBV7-7	TRBJ2-1	NA	TGTGCTAGCAGCTCAGGGAGGGGACAGGGCAATGAGCAGTTCTTC	CASSSGRGQGNEQFF
NA	TRBV9	TRBJ2-2	many	TGTGCCAGCAGCGTGAGCACCGGGGAGCTGTTTTTT	CASSVSTGELFF
TRBD2	TRBV13	TRBJ2-3	few	TGTGCCAGCAGCTTAGAGGGCGGGAGCGCAGATACGCAGTATTTT	CASSLEGGSADTQYF
TRBD2	TRBV5-4	TRBJ2-5	many	TGTGCCAGCAGCTTGTGGGGGGGGAACCACCAAGAGACCCAGTACTTC	CASSLWGGNHQETQYF
NA	TRBV7-9	TRBJ2-7	many	TGTGCCAGCAGCCAGGGGGGTCTCTACGAGCAGTACTTC	CASSQGGLYEQYF
NA	TRBV4-1	TRBJ2-1	NA	TGCGCCAGCAGCCAAGGGCTTTCTTCGACTACTGAGCAGTTCTTC	CASSQGLSSTTEQFF
NA	TRBV6-2/TRBV6-3	TRBJ1-5	many	TGTGCCAGCAGTTACGGGGGGGCAGGGCTTCAGCCCCAGCATTTT	CASSYGGAGLQPQHF
NA	TRBV28	TRBJ1-2	many	TGTGCCAGCAGGGGACACCAGAACTATGGCTACACCTTC	CASRGHQNYGYTF